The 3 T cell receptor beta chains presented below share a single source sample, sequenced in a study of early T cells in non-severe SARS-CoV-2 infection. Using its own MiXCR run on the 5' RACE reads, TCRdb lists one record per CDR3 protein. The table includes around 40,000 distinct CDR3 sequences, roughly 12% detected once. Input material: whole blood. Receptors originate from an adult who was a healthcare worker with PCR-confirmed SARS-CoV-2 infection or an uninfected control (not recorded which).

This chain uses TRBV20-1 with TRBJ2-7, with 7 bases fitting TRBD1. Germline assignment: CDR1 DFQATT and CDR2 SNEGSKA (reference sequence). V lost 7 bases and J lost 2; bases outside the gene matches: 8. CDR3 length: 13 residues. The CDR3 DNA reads TGCAGTGTACAGACAGGGAACACCTACGAGCAGTACTTC. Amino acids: CSVQTGNTYEQYF.

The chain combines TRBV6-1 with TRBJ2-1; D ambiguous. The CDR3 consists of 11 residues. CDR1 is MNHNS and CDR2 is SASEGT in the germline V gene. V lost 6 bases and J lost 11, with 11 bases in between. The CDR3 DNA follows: TGTGCCAGCAGCCGACTTATTCAGCAGTTCTTC. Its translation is CASSRLIQQFF.

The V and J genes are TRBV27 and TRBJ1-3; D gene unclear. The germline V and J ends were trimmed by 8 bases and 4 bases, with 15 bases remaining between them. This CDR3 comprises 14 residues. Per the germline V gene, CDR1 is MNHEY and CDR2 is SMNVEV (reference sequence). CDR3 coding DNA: TGTGCCAGCGGGTTTGGAGGGCCCGGAAACACCATATATTTT. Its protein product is CASGFGGPGNTIYF.